A selection of T cell receptor beta chains follows, all from one sample in a study of immune evolution from preneoplasia to lung adenocarcinoma. Produced via immunoSEQ multiplex PCR; TCRdb's table is partial and in-frame only. The sample includes 7,500 to 9,000 clones, 80% to 85% of them seen just once. The sample consisted of FFPE invasive lung adenocarcinoma tissue. The receptor set was obtained from a person aged 45 to 59 with lung adenocarcinoma. Each CDR3 is given with its conserved first and last residue. A D gene is named only where the DNA matches it firmly. Size is stated for part of the rows, as once, few or many counts, or as a class when the clone is expanded.

J gene,CDR3 length,D gene,V gene,clone size,CDR3 protein,CDR3 DNA
TRBJ1-1,12,-,TRBV5-1,-,CASSLEGSEAFF,TGCGCCAGCAGCTTGGAAGGGTCTGAAGCTTTCTTT
TRBJ1-1,14,-,TRBV11-1,-,CASSLQGLGTEAFF,TGTGCCAGCAGCTTACAGGGGTTAGGGACTGAAGCTTTCTTT
TRBJ1-5,15,-,TRBV7-9,-,CASSPQRYSNQPQHF,TGTGCCAGCAGCCCGCAGAGATATAGCAATCAGCCCCAGCATTTT
TRBJ2-4,22,TRBD2,TRBV4-1,-,CASSQETIRLAGRNRAKNIQYF,TGCGCCAGCAGCCAAGAGACTATAAGACTAGCGGGGCGAAACCGGGCCAAAAACATTCAGTACTTC
TRBJ2-1,12,-,TRBV2,-,CASRRQYNEQFF,TGTGCCAGCAGACGACAATACAATGAGCAGTTCTTC
TRBJ2-3,14,-,TRBV30,-,CAWSETYATDTQYF,TGTGCCTGGAGTGAGACTTATGCCACAGATACGCAGTATTTT
TRBJ2-7,15,-,TRBV2,-,CASRALTEAWGEQYF,TGTGCCAGCAGGGCCCTAACGGAGGCCTGGGGCGAGCAGTACTTC
TRBJ2-2,14,-,TRBV7-9,-,CASVLFINTGELFF,TGTGCCAGCGTGCTCTTTATTAACACCGGGGAGCTGTTTTTT
TRBJ2-1,15,-,TRBV11-3,few,CASSSTSGSYNEQFF,TGTGCCAGCAGCTCAACTAGTGGCTCCTACAATGAGCAGTTCTTC
TRBJ1-1,12,-,TRBV5-6,-,CASSWGVTEAFF,TGTGCCAGCAGCTGGGGGGTTACTGAAGCTTTCTTT
TRBJ2-7,11,-,TRBV6-1,-,CASTFTLEQYF,TGTGCCAGCACCTTTACCCTCGAGCAGTACTTC
TRBJ2-1,14,TRBD1,TRBV7-3,-,CASSLGTGVDEQFF,TGTGCCAGCAGCTTAGGGACAGGGGTCGATGAGCAGTTCTTC
TRBJ2-7,15,TRBD2,TRBV5-5,-,CASSLEGGSHYEQYF,TGTGCCAGCAGCTTGGAGGGCGGGAGTCACTACGAGCAGTACTTC
TRBJ1-3,14,-,TRBV28,-,CASRWSFSGNTIYF,TGTGCCTCTCGGTGGTCTTTCTCTGGAAACACCATATATTTT
TRBJ1-1,14,TRBD1,TRBV7-8,-,CASSLGDRNTEAFF,TGTGCCAGCAGCTTAGGGGACAGGAACACTGAAGCTTTCTTT
TRBJ1-2,18,-,TRBV30,-,CAWSSRRLGGLGHYGYTF,TGTGCCTGGAGTTCCCGAAGACTTGGGGGATTGGGACACTATGGCTACACCTTC
TRBJ2-7,15,TRBD1,TRBV6-5,-,CASSRGQGEVYEQYF,TGTGCCAGCAGTCGAGGACAGGGGGAGGTCTACGAGCAGTACTTC
TRBJ2-1,16,TRBD2,TRBV9,few,CASSPGSGSRYNEQFF,TGTGCCAGCAGCCCAGGGAGCGGGAGCCGTTACAATGAGCAGTTCTTC
TRBJ2-1,15,-,TRBV7-2,medium-sized,CASSLDPGSYNEQFF,TGTGCCAGCAGCTTAGACCCGGGGTCCTACAATGAGCAGTTCTTC
TRBJ1-1,12,-,TRBV29-1,few,CSVGRENTEAFF,TGCAGCGTTGGACGGGAGAACACTGAAGCTTTCTTT
TRBJ1-2,14,-,TRBV29-1,-,CSVGVDGSNYGYTF,TGCAGCGTTGGAGTTGATGGGTCGAACTATGGCTACACCTTC
TRBJ1-1,15,-,TRBV6-6,-,CASSYSVSLSYEAFF,TGTGCCAGCAGTTACTCCGTTTCCCTCTCCTATGAAGCTTTCTTT
TRBJ1-6,16,-,TRBV9,large,CASSVGLSDYNSPLHF,TGTGCCAGCAGCGTCGGACTTTCGGACTATAATTCACCCCTCCACTTT
TRBJ2-7,15,-,TRBV19,-,CASNSPGKGVYEQYF,TGTGCCAGTAATTCACCAGGGAAAGGGGTCTACGAGCAGTACTTC
TRBJ2-2,16,TRBD2,TRBV4-1,-,CASSYALGGGTGELFF,TGCGCCAGCAGTTACGCACTGGGGGGGGGAACCGGGGAGCTGTTTTTT
TRBJ1-1,15,TRBD1,TRBV10-3,once,CAISDMGQKRTEAFF,TGTGCCATCAGTGACATGGGACAGAAGCGCACTGAAGCTTTCTTT
TRBJ1-1,18,-,TRBV6-1,-,CASSEAIVGSRGKSEAFF,TGTGCCAGCAGTGAAGCGATTGTAGGGAGTCGGGGGAAATCTGAAGCTTTCTTT
TRBJ1-3,16,-,TRBV9,medium-sized,CASSVGSGGVFNTIYF,TGTGCCAGCAGCGTAGGGTCGGGGGGCGTCTTTAACACCATATATTTT
TRBJ1-4,15,-,TRBV9,-,CASSPGAGEDEKLFF,TGTGCCAGCAGCCCAGGGGCAGGGGAGGATGAAAAACTGTTTTTT
TRBJ1-1,15,-,TRBV27,-,CASSLNRQPNTEAFF,TGTGCCAGCAGTTTAAACCGACAGCCCAACACTGAAGCTTTCTTT
TRBJ1-3,13,-,TRBV28,-,CASSLGPGNTIYF,TGTGCCAGCAGTTTAGGTCCTGGAAACACCATATATTTT
TRBJ2-5,13,TRBD1,TRBV29-1,-,CSVDRGPEETQYF,TGCAGCGTTGATAGGGGGCCTGAGGAGACCCAGTACTTC
TRBJ2-5,16,TRBD1,TRBV2,-,CAGAARDRGTQETQYF,TGTGCCGGGGCAGCTCGGGACAGGGGTACCCAAGAGACCCAGTACTTC
TRBJ2-3,17,TRBD2,TRBV5-4,-,CASSLRLAGGPTDTQYF,TGTGCCAGCAGCTTGCGACTAGCGGGGGGGCCGACAGATACGCAGTATTTT
TRBJ1-1,12,-,TRBV19,-,CASTFREGKAFF,TGTGCCAGTACCTTTCGAGAGGGGAAAGCTTTCTTT
TRBJ1-2,12,TRBD1,TRBV10-3,-,CAISRDSYGYTF,TGTGCCATCAGCCGGGACAGCTATGGCTACACCTTC
TRBJ2-3,16,TRBD1,TRBV5-1,once,CASSQSGQRSTDTQYF,TGCGCCAGCAGCCAGTCGGGACAGAGAAGCACAGATACGCAGTATTTT
TRBJ1-2,14,-,TRBV6-5,-,CASSYPGRGYGYTF,TGTGCCAGCAGTTACCCGGGCAGGGGCTATGGCTACACCTTC
TRBJ2-2,15,-,TRBV4-2,-,CASSTHPRSAGELFF,TGTGCCAGCAGCACACATCCCCGGAGCGCCGGGGAGCTGTTTTTT
TRBJ1-1,13,-,TRBV6-5,-,CATRQLRNTEAFF,TGTGCCACACGACAGCTTCGTAACACTGAAGCTTTCTTT
TRBJ1-4,12,-,TRBV2,-,CASSVGGEKLFF,TGTGCCAGCAGTGTGGGGGGGGAAAAACTGTTTTTT
TRBJ1-1,15,-,TRBV7-9,-,CASGGAVGVNTEAFF,TGTGCCAGCGGGGGGGCGGTGGGTGTGAACACTGAAGCTTTCTTT
TRBJ1-1,15,-,TRBV28,-,CASSSVGAGSTEAFF,TGTGCCAGCAGTTCGGTAGGCGCAGGATCCACTGAAGCTTTCTTT
TRBJ1-3,15,-,TRBV5-5,-,CASSDPGTSGNTIYF,TGTGCCAGCTCAGATCCGGGGACAAGCGGAAACACCATATATTTT
TRBJ1-2,16,TRBD1,TRBV4-1,-,CASSQVTGGANYGYTF,TGCGCCAGCAGCCAAGTCACAGGGGGAGCTAACTATGGCTACACCTTC
TRBJ2-7,13,-,TRBV28,-,CASTAPGVYEQYF,TGTGCCAGCACCGCTCCGGGGGTCTACGAGCAGTACTTC
TRBJ1-2,14,-,TRBV6-1,-,CASRASVVNYGYTF,TGTGCCAGCAGAGCCTCGGTGGTTAACTATGGCTACACCTTC
TRBJ1-1,13,-,TRBV7-3,-,CASSLRGNTEAFF,TGTGCCAGCAGCTTAAGGGGTAACACTGAAGCTTTCTTT
TRBJ2-3,15,-,TRBV16,-,CASSLQGPNTDTQYF,TGTGCCAGCAGCCTACAGGGCCCGAACACAGATACGCAGTATTTT